One and the same sample provided the 15 T cell receptor beta chains below, sequenced in a study of STAT5B mutations in CD4+ large granular lymphocyte leukemia (dated by TCRdb to the early 2020s). Library prep was done by the immunoSEQ multiplex PCR assay. TCRdb retrieved this table from immuneACCESS and kept in-frame rearrangements only. Not all clones are present; in checked studies, unresolved V genes account for under half, and no reason is known for the remainder. Counted in this sample were about 21,000 clones; roughly 75% of them appeared once. About 4.2% of the sample belongs to the ten largest clones. Sequencing was carried out using CD4+ T cells from blood buffy coats. These receptors all stem from a human donor in good health.

The rearrangement joins TRBV11-2 to TRBJ2-7; unclear D gene. Germline-derived CDR1 and CDR2 are SGHAT and FQNNGV. This CDR3 spans 14 amino acids. V was pared by 4 bases and J by 0 bases, with 10 bases between. CDR3: CASSSNDISYEQYF. In nucleotides, the CDR3 is TGTGCCAGCAGCTCCAACGACATCTCCTACGAGCAGTACTTC.

The chain couples TRBV11-3 to TRBJ2-5; TRBD2 agrees at 14 bases. J was trimmed by 5 bases and V by 5 bases; bases with no gene match: 10. Germline-derived CDR1 and CDR2 are SGHNT and YENEEA. This CDR3 has 17 residues. The CDR3 region has the DNA TGTGCCAGCAGCCCAGGGACTAGCGGGAGTAGAAGGGAGACCCAGTACTTC. Its translation: CASSPGTSGSRRETQYF. Complete variable domain (other parts from reference TRBV11-3 and TRBJ2-5): EAGVVQSPRYKIIEKKQPVAFWCNPISGHNTLYWYLQNLGQGPELLIRYENEEAVDDSQLPKDRFSAERLKGVDSTLKIQPAELGDSAVYLCASSPGTSGSRRETQYFGPGTRLLVL.

This clone appeared once. V gene TRBV2 combines with J gene TRBJ2-2; 14 bases match TRBD2. The CDR3 runs to 15 residues. The V gene's germline CDR1 is SNHLY and CDR2 FYNNEI. Trimming cost V 8 bases and J 6 bases; bases outside gene matches: 5. The CDR3 loop is CASGSGLAGAGELFF. The CDR3 region has the DNA TGTGCCAGCGGTTCGGGACTAGCGGGAGCCGGGGAGCTGTTTTTT.

In this sample, this clone turned up a few times. The chain joins TRBV28 to TRBJ2-7; perhaps TRBD2 as D (5 bases). This CDR3 is built from 11 residues. With 7 bases removed from V and 3 bases from J, the gap between germline ends came to 7 bases. In germline, CDR1 is MDHEN, CDR2 SYDVKM. The CDR3 nucleotides read TGTGCCAGCAACGGGAACTACGAGCAGTACTTC. This translates into CASNGNYEQYF. The entire variable domain, with the rest obtained from reference TRBV28 and TRBJ2-7, is as follows: DVKVTQSSRYLVKRTGEKVFLECVQDMDHENMFWYRQDPGLGLRLIYFSYDVKMKEKGDIPEGYSVSREKKERFSLILESASTNQTSMYLCASNGNYEQYFGPGTRLTVT.

V gene TRBV11-3 combines with J gene TRBJ1-5, with D uncertain. Germline V lookup: CDR1 SGHNT, CDR2 YENEEA. Trimming pared 1 base from V and 9 bases from J, leaving 7 bases between. This CDR3 spans 12 amino acids. The CDR3 loop is CASSLGVGPQHF. CDR3 coding DNA: TGTGCCAGCAGCTTAGGGGTAGGGCCCCAGCATTTT.

The table lists this clone with a count of one. This chain joins TRBV2 and TRBJ1-2; D perhaps matches TRBD1 (5 bases). Germline V gene data show CDR1 as SNHLY and CDR2 as FYNNEI. The length of the CDR3 is 14 residues. The V and J ends lost 2 bases and 2 bases respectively, with 9 bases between them. CDR3 sequence: CASSERDRNYGYTF. CDR3 bases: TGTGCCAGCAGTGAACGGGACCGGAACTATGGCTACACCTTC.

The genes are TRBV29-1 and TRBJ1-3; D gene unclear. CDR3 length: 13 amino acids. The V and J ends lost 4 bases and 0 bases respectively, with 7 bases between them. CDR1 is SQVTM, CDR2 ANQGSEA, per germline. DNA of the CDR3: TGCAGCGTTGCTATCCTCTCTGGAAACACCATATATTTT. Residues: CSVAILSGNTIYF.

The chain has TRBV7-6 and TRBJ2-2; D remains unclear. The V end was cut by 5 bases, the J end by 6 bases, with 13 bases between. This CDR3 is built from 14 residues. Germline V lookup: CDR1 SGHVS, CDR2 FNYEAQ. CDR3 DNA: TGTGCCAGCAGCCCATATGGATCGTCCGGGGAGCTGTTTTTT. Translated, it gives CASSPYGSSGELFF.

This clone has more than one count but fewer than ten. V gene TRBV19 combines with J gene TRBJ2-2; D tentatively reads TRBD1 or TRBD2 (5 bases each). Germline V lookup: CDR1 LNHDA, CDR2 SQIVND (reference sequence). The CDR3 spans 14 residues. The V gene lost 10 bases and the J gene lost 3 bases, with 15 bases spanning the gap. The CDR3 DNA reads as TGTGCCACCGGAAGGCGAGGGGACACCGGGGAGCTGTTTTTT. It is translated as CATGRRGDTGELFF.

The rearrangement joins TRBV5-6 to TRBJ2-7; tentatively, D is TRBD1 (6 bases). V was clipped by 2 bases and J by 4 bases, with 7 bases between them. CDR1 SGHDT and CDR2 YYEEEE come from the germline V gene. The CDR3 extends over 12 amino acids. This CDR3 is CASSLGGYEQYF. Here the CDR3 DNA reads TGTGCCAGCAGCTTAGGGGGTTACGAGCAGTACTTC.

The chain joins TRBV4-2 to TRBJ2-7, with D unresolved. The CDR3 contains 13 residues. Germline V gives CDR1 LGHNA, CDR2 YNFKEQ. The ends were cut back, 4 bases at V and 6 bases at J, with 13 bases in the middle. CDR3 nucleotide sequence: TGTGCCAGCAGCCGGCCTGCCCGTTCCGAGCAGTACTTC. Its protein product is CASSRPARSEQYF.

This clone appeared once. The DNA of the CDR3 is TGTGCCAGCAGCTTAAGTTGGGGCTACGAGCAGTACTTC. Translated: CASSLSWGYEQYF. The chain recombines TRBV11-2 with TRBJ2-7, with unresolved D. The CDR3 has 13 amino acids. V lost 2 bases to trimming and J lost 3 bases, with 8 bases between them. Germline V gives CDR1 SGHAT, CDR2 FQNNGV. The whole variable domain, remainder taken from reference TRBV11-2 and TRBJ2-7, is EAGVAQSPRYKIIEKRQSVAFWCNPISGHATLYWYQQILGQGPKLLIQFQNNGVVDDSQLPKDRFSAERLKGVDSTLKIQPAKLEDSAVYLCASSLSWGYEQYFGPGTRLTVT.

The rearrangement uses TRBV28 and TRBJ2-7, with 8 bases that match TRBD2. The germline gives CDR1 MDHEN, CDR2 SYDVKM. V trimming: 10 bases; J trimming: 0 bases; junction bases outside the gene matches: 2. The CDR3 runs to 12 residues. The DNA of the CDR3 is TGTGCCACCAGCGGGAGCTCCTACGAGCAGTACTTC. Amino acids: CATSGSSYEQYF.

This chain uses TRBV30 with TRBJ2-3; TRBD1 matches at 8 bases. Per the germline V gene, CDR1 is GTSNPN and CDR2 is SVGIG (reference sequence). With 2 bases clipped from V and 3 bases from J, the junction kept 10 bases outside the gene matches. CDR3 size: 16 residues. Written as DNA, the CDR3 is TGTGCCTGGAGTCCCCGACAGGGGAGAAGGACAGATACGCAGTATTTT. Its protein is CAWSPRQGRRTDTQYF.

The J gene is TRBJ2-5, the V gene TRBV4-1; 8 nucleotides match TRBD2. The end of the DNA fits TRBJ2-7 better, so the J call may be wrong. CDR1 and CDR2 from the germline V gene are MGHRA and YSYEKL. The CDR3 runs to 16 residues. The CDR3 sequence is CASSQEVASGSYEQYF. In DNA form, the CDR3 reads TGCGCCAGCAGCCAAGAAGTTGCTAGCGGGTCCTACGAGCAGTACTTC.